Here is one T cell receptor beta chain with its context. The data were taken from a study of blood T cell repertoires in COVID-19. In germline, CDR1 is SGHNT, CDR2 YYREEE (reference sequence). The CDR3 is made up of 15 amino acids. J was trimmed by 6 bases and V by 3 bases; bases with no gene match: 7. Only in-frame clones appear in the TCRdb table, and some are missing; sequencing was by immunoSEQ multiplex PCR. The sample holds a few hundred thousand clones, over 75% seen once. The rearrangement joins TRBV5-4 to TRBJ2-2; 8 bases are a match to TRBD2. The sample taken for sequencing was PBMCs or T cells enriched from blood (not recorded which). The clonotype comes from a woman aged 40 to 50 with acute COVID-19. CDR3 DNA sequence: TGTGCCAGCAGCTCCCGGGGGGGCTGGGCCGGGGAGCTGTTTTTT. Amino acids: CASSSRGGWAGELFF.